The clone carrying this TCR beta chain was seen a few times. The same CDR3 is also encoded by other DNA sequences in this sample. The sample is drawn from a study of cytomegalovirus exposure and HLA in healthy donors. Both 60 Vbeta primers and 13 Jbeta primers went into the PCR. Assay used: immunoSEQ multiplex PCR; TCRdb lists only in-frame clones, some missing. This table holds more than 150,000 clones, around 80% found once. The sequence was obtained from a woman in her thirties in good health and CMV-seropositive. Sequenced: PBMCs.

The CDR3 spells CASSLGQGSSYEQYF. The CDR3 coding sequence is TGTGCCAGCAGCCTGGGACAGGGGAGCTCCTACGAGCAGTACTTC. V is TRBV5-4 and J is TRBJ2-7; 10 bases are shared with TRBD1. The V segment lost 4 bases and the J segment 0 bases; nucleotides outside the gene matches: 4. This CDR3 spans 15 amino acids. In germline, CDR1 is SGHNT, CDR2 YYREEE (reference sequence).